What follows is one TCR beta chain and its context. Its target is unknown. Germline V gives CDR1 SGHNT, CDR2 YENEEA. CDR3 size: 14 residues. V lost 3 bases, J lost 8 bases, and 13 bases lay in between. These data come from a study of T cell responses to AZD1222 COVID-19 vaccine. Study-wide points: Baseline seropositivity occurred in only six AZD1222 recipients. Targeting of unmutated variant regions was reportedly seen in nearly half of spike-specific TCRs. The peak T cell response came first, and repertoires were sampled only after it. Spike-specific TCR breadth and depth both grew after two AZD1222 doses.

The method was immunoSEQ multiplex PCR; TCRdb's version includes in-frame clones alone and lacks a portion of them. The sample has about 48,000 clones, 65% to 90% seen once. This sequence originates from an adult who received the AZD1222 COVID-19 vaccine. The sample consisted of peripheral blood, taken 28 days after the second AZD1222 dose. V gene TRBV11-3 combines with J gene TRBJ1-4, with a possible D match to TRBD1 (5 bases). The chain's CDR3 is CASSFGGGEEKLFF. CDR3 nucleotides: TGTGCCAGCAGCTTCGGGGGGGGTGAAGAAAAACTGTTTTTT.